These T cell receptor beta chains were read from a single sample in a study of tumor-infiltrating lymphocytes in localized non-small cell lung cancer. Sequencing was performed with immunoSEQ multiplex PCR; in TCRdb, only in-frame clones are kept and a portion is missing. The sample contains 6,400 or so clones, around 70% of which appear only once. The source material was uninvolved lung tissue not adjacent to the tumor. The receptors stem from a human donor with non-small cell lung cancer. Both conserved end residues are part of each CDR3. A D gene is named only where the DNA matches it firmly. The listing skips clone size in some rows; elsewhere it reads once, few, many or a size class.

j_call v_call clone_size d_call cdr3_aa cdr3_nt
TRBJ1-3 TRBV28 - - CASSWGKRRSGNTIYF TGTGCCAGCAGTTGGGGTAAACGCCGATCTGGAAACACCATATATTTT
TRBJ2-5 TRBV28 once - CASSLDRTEQYF TGTGCCAGCAGCCTAGACAGGACGGAGCAGTACTTC
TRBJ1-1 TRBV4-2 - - CASSQEGRGSEAFF TGTGCCAGCAGCCAAGAAGGTAGAGGATCGGAAGCTTTCTTT
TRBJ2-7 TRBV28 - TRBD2 CASSPHGSGSYEQYF TGTGCCAGCAGTCCGCATGGGAGCGGGAGCTACGAGCAGTACTTC
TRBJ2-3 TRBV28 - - CASSLGGDTQYF TGTGCCAGCAGCCTTGGGGGAGATACGCAGTATTTT
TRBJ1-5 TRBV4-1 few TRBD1 CASSPQDRGGQPQHF TGCGCCAGCAGCCCCCAGGACAGGGGGGGACAGCCCCAGCATTTT
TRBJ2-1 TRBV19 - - CASRVSTGDEQFF TGTGCCAGTAGGGTCTCCACCGGGGATGAGCAGTTCTTC
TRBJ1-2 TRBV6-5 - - CASRPPGGDYGYTF TGTGCCAGCAGACCCCCCGGGGGCGACTATGGCTACACCTTC
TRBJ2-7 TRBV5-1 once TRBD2 CASALGTSGQGEQYF TGCGCCAGCGCCCTGGGGACTAGCGGCCAGGGGGAGCAGTACTTC
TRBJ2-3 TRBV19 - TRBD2 CASSIGTSGAGDTQYF TGTGCCAGTAGTATAGGGACTAGCGGGGCCGGGGATACGCAGTATTTT
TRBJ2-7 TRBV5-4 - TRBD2 CASRSGTSFHEQYF TGTGCCAGCAGATCCGGGACTAGCTTCCACGAGCAGTACTTC
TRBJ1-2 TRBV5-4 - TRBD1 CASSAAQGAYGYTF TGTGCCAGCAGCGCAGCACAGGGGGCCTATGGCTACACCTTC
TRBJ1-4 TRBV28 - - CASRHLGDEEKLFF TGTGCCAGCCGACACTTGGGGGACGAGGAAAAACTGTTTTTT
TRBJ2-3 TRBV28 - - CASRHRGGGDRDTQYF TGTGCCAGCAGGCACAGGGGAGGTGGGGATAGGGATACGCAGTATTTT
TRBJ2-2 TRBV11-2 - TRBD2 CASSSSGGVNTGELFF TGTGCCAGCAGCTCTAGCGGGGGAGTGAACACCGGGGAGCTGTTTTTT
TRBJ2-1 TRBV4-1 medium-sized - CASSQGWGGQSNEQFF TGCGCCAGCAGCCAAGGTTGGGGGGGCCAATCCAATGAGCAGTTCTTC
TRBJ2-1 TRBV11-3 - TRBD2 CASSLGGTSGAYNEQFF TGTGCCAGCAGCTTAGGCGGGACTAGCGGAGCATACAATGAGCAGTTCTTC
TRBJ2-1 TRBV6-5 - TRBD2 CASTDGTSGYNEQFF TGTGCCAGCACCGACGGGACTAGCGGATACAATGAGCAGTTCTTC
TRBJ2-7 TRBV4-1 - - CASSQAAETYEQYF TGCGCCAGCAGCCAAGCGGCGGAGACCTACGAGCAGTACTTC
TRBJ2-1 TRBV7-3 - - CASRQNTGPIREQFF TGTGCCAGCAGACAGAATACAGGCCCAATAAGGGAGCAGTTCTTC
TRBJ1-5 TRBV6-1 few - CASSEAGVQGNQPQHF TGTGCCAGCAGTGAAGCGGGCGTCCAGGGCAATCAGCCCCAGCATTTT
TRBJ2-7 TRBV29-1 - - CSARDSGTYEQYF TGCAGCGCCCGGGACTCCGGGACCTACGAGCAGTACTTC
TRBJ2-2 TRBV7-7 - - CASSLFHRGLGTGELFF TGTGCCAGCAGCTTATTTCATCGGGGCCTAGGCACCGGGGAGCTGTTTTTT
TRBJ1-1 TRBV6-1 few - CASSRGNTEAFF TGTGCCAGCAGCAGGGGAAACACTGAAGCTTTCTTT
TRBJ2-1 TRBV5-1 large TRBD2 CASSLELASGGPGEQFF TGCGCCAGCAGCTTGGAGTTGGCTAGCGGGGGGCCAGGTGAGCAGTTCTTC
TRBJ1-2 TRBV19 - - CASSITRDNYGYTF TGTGCCAGTAGTATAACCCGGGACAACTATGGCTACACCTTC
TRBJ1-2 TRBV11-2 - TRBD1 CASSPDRTHGYTF TGTGCCAGCAGCCCGGACAGGACCCATGGCTACACCTTC
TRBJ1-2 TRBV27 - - CASSSITGNYGYTF TGTGCCAGCAGTTCCATTACAGGGAACTATGGCTACACCTTC
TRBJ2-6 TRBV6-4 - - CASSDSQGGANVLTF TGTGCCAGCAGTGACTCACAGGGTGGGGCCAACGTCCTGACTTTC
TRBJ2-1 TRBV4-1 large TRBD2 CASSLVREGSYNEQFF TGCGCCAGCAGTCTAGTGCGGGAGGGGTCCTACAATGAGCAGTTCTTC
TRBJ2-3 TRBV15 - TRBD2 CATSRDLGEGDTQYF TGTGCCACCAGCAGAGATTTGGGGGAGGGGGATACGCAGTATTTT
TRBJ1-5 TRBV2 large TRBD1 CASRLGSGGQPQHF TGTGCCAGCAGGCTAGGATCAGGGGGACAGCCCCAGCATTTT
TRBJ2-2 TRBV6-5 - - CASTESYTGELFF TGTGCCAGCACTGAGTCCTACACCGGGGAGCTGTTTTTT
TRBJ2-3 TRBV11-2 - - CASSHTDTQYF TGTGCCAGCAGCCACACAGATACGCAGTATTTT
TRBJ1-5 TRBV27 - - CASSLLGAGNQPQHF TGTGCCAGCAGTTTATTGGGGGCAGGCAATCAGCCCCAGCATTTT
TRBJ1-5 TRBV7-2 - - CASSLGGGSNQPQHF TGTGCCAGCAGCTTAGGGGGGGGGAGCAATCAGCCCCAGCATTTT
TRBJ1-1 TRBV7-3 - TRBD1 CASSATGTGSPFF TGTGCCAGCAGCGCAACCGGGACAGGAAGCCCTTTCTTT
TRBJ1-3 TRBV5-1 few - CASSLQGTGNTIYF TGCGCCAGCAGCTTACAGGGAACTGGAAACACCATATATTTT
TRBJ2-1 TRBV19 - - CASSLMTSDNEQFF TGTGCCAGTAGTCTTATGACGAGTGACAATGAGCAGTTCTTC
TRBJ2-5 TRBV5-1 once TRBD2 CASSSGVRLAQETQYF TGCGCCAGCAGCTCAGGGGTCCGACTAGCGCAGGAGACCCAGTACTTC
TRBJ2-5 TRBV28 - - CASRKSATETQYF TGTGCCAGCCGCAAATCCGCAACGGAGACCCAGTACTTC
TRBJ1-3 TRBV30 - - CAWSAGGAGNTIYF TGTGCCTGGTCGGCGGGGGGGGCTGGAAACACCATATATTTT
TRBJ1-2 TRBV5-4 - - CASSPDTTEAYGYTF TGTGCCAGCAGCCCTGACACCACGGAGGCCTATGGCTACACCTTC
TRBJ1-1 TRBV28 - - CASSPPTGSGKSGTEAFF TGTGCCAGCAGTCCACCCACGGGTTCAGGGAAAAGTGGGACTGAAGCTTTCTTT
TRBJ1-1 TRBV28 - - CASSIQTGGRPRAFF TGTGCCAGCAGTATTCAGACAGGCGGGAGACCTAGGGCTTTCTTT
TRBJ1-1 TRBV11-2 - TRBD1 CASSLAGTGGGTEAFF TGTGCCAGCAGCCTAGCCGGGACAGGGGGCGGAACTGAAGCTTTCTTT
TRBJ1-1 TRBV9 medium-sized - CASSNMNTEAFF TGTGCCAGCTCTAACATGAACACTGAAGCTTTCTTT
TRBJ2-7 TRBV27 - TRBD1 CASRNTGDEQYF TGTGCCAGCAGAAATACAGGGGACGAGCAGTACTTC
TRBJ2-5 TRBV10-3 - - CAIAVGETQYF TGTGCCATCGCAGTTGGGGAGACCCAGTACTTC